These 18 T cell receptor beta chains were sequenced from one sample in a study of shared clonotypes between healthy human individuals (dated by TCRdb to about 2020). For the CD8 naive samples, CD45RO-negative cells were positively selected for CCR7, yielding a CD45RA+CCR7+ population from which TemRA cells were excluded. The protocol used for the library was the immunoSEQ multiplex PCR assay. TCRdb obtained this table from immuneACCESS and retained in-frame rearrangements with V and J assigned. These tables miss some clones; where compared with another copy, unresolved V genes account for less than half of the shortfall, and the remainder is unexplained. Counted in this sample were about 2.1 million clones; roughly 93% of them appeared once. The ten largest clones add up to around 1.7% of the sample. The sequenced sample was naive CD8+ T cells from PBMCs. The sample's cell subset or site, from its label and the paper: CD45RA+CCR7+. The receptors derive from a man aged 18 to 29 in good health. Some clones in this sample may be carry-over from other donors' samples.

The table lists this clone with a count of one. The rearrangement uses TRBV7-2 and TRBJ2-1; 8 bases map to TRBD1. Germline-derived CDR1 and CDR2 are SGHTA and FQGNSA. This CDR3 region has 16 residues. The junction had 4 bases not matched to a gene; V was cut back by 0 bases and J by 3 bases. This CDR3 is CASSLAPTGGYNEQFF. The DNA of the CDR3 is TGTGCCAGCAGCTTAGCGCCAACAGGGGGCTACAATGAGCAGTTCTTC.

V gene TRBV28 combines with J gene TRBJ1-2; 9 nucleotides match TRBD1. The CDR3 runs 16 residues. From germline, CDR1 is MDHEN and CDR2 SYDVKM. Trimming took 1 base from V and 5 from J; bases not matched to a gene: 8. The CDR3: CASSLLIGDREYGYTF. CDR3 DNA sequence: TGTGCCAGCAGTTTATTGATTGGGGACAGGGAATATGGCTACACCTTC.

V is TRBV28 and J is TRBJ2-7, with no clear D. The germline V gene has CDR1 MDHEN and CDR2 SYDVKM. The ends were cut back, 5 bases at V and 1 base at J, with 6 bases in the middle. The CDR3 covers 12 residues. The CDR3, as DNA: TGTGCCAGCAGTGGGCCTTCCTACGAGCAGTACTTC. Encoded protein: CASSGPSYEQYF.

Concerning this clone: At one end the junction does not follow the germline gene, possibly because of a read error. The chain links TRBV5-6 to TRBJ2-7; TRBD1 matches 10 bases. The CDR3 runs 14 residues. Germline V gene sequence: CDR1 SGHDT, CDR2 YYEEEE. This CDR3 reads CASSSGTGAREQYF. The CDR3 nucleotides are TGCGCCAGCAGCTCCGGGACAGGGGCACGCGAGCAGTACTTC.

Worth noting for this clone: The identical CDR3 is also encoded by other nucleotide sequences in the sample. CDR3 amino acids: CASSPTGPSYEQYF. The DNA of the CDR3 is TGTGCCAGCAGCCCAACAGGGCCTTCCTACGAGCAGTACTTC. The rearrangement links TRBV7-9 to TRBJ2-7, with D possibly matching TRBD1 (6 bases). From germline, CDR1 is SEHNR and CDR2 FQNEAQ (reference sequence). With 5 bases removed from V and 1 base from J, the gap between germline ends came to 12 bases. The CDR3 runs to 14 residues.

This chain links TRBV5-6 with TRBJ1-2, with 8 bases matching TRBD1. Germline lookup yields CDR1 SGHDT and CDR2 YYEEEE. The CDR3 is 16 amino acids. J gave up 4 bases and V 0 bases, and 8 bases lay outside the gene matches. The CDR3 protein is CASSLGGGQVFYGYTF. In DNA, the CDR3 is TGTGCCAGCAGCTTGGGAGGGGGACAGGTCTTCTATGGCTACACCTTC.

The V gene is TRBV14, the J gene TRBJ1-2; D call uncertain. The CDR3 runs 15 residues. Germline V CDR1 and CDR2: SGHDN, FVKESK. The V and J ends lost 4 bases and 4 bases respectively, with 16 bases between them. CDR3 bases: TGTGCCAGCAGCCGGACGTGGACGGATGTCTATGGCTACACCTTC. Protein sequence: CASSRTWTDVYGYTF.

This clone occurred once. The chain has TRBV7-9 and TRBJ2-5; D may match TRBD1 or TRBD2 (5 bases each). V shed 1 base and J shed 3 bases, with 18 bases lying between them. The CDR3 contains 17 residues. In germline, CDR1 is SEHNR, CDR2 FQNEAQ (reference sequence). The CDR3 sequence: CASSLGPTGTPKETQYF. As DNA, the CDR3 is TGTGCCAGCAGCTTAGGGCCAACCGGGACGCCGAAAGAGACCCAGTACTTC.

J is TRBJ2-2 and V is TRBV5-1; 8 positions agree with TRBD2. Germline V gene data show CDR1 as SGHRS and CDR2 as YFSETQ. The CDR3 consists of 15 residues. The ends lost 0 bases at V and 6 bases at J; junction bases unmatched: 4. CDR3 nucleotide sequence: TGCGCCAGCAGCTTGGAGGGACTAGGTTCCGGGGAGCTGTTTTTT. Protein product: CASSLEGLGSGELFF.

V and J are TRBV9 and TRBJ2-7; TRBD2 matches at 9 bases. The V gene's germline CDR1 is SGDLS and CDR2 YYNGEE. The junction had 7 bases not matched to a gene; V was cut back by 4 bases and J by 5 bases. This CDR3 is built from 14 residues. The CDR3 protein is CASSIAGATDEQYF. For the CDR3, the DNA is TGTGCCAGCAGCATAGCGGGAGCAACCGACGAGCAGTACTTC.

CDR3 amino acids: CTSSKHRADTQYF. In DNA, the CDR3 is TGCACCAGCAGCAAACACAGGGCGGATACGCAGTATTTT. This rearrangement joins TRBV1 to TRBJ2-3; the table calls TRBD1, which could not be checked here. TRBV1 is a known pseudogene. There are 13 residues in the CDR3.

The chain is built from TRBV6-5 and TRBJ1-1; weak D call: TRBD1 (5 bases). The V gene lost 2 bases and the J gene lost 7 bases, with 14 bases spanning the gap. This CDR3 is 14 amino acids long. Germline V CDR1 and CDR2: MNHEY, SVGAGI. Here the CDR3 reads CASSYGSQGGEAFF. The CDR3 region has the DNA TGTGCCAGCAGTTACGGGTCTCAGGGAGGTGAAGCTTTCTTT.

The chain recombines TRBV6-5 with TRBJ2-7; D unresolved. Germline loops: CDR1 MNHEY, CDR2 SVGAGI. V was pared by 1 base and J by 2 bases, with 12 bases between. The CDR3 covers 15 residues. The CDR3, as DNA: TGTGCCAGCAGTTACTTCCAGGAAGGAACCTACGAGCAGTACTTC. Translation: CASSYFQEGTYEQYF.

This chain links TRBV5-1 with TRBJ1-2; 7 nucleotides agree with TRBD1. Per the germline V gene, CDR1 is SGHRS and CDR2 is YFSETQ. The CDR3 is 15 residues long. With V trimmed by 4 bases and J by 5 bases, 11 bases remained unmatched. In nucleotides, the CDR3 is TGCGCCAGCAGCCCGCCCGGGACAGTGGAGTATGGCTACACCTTC. Its protein product is CASSPPGTVEYGYTF.

V and J are TRBV27 and TRBJ2-3, with 10 bases identical to TRBD1. Germline CDR1 is MNHEY and CDR2 is SMNVEV (reference sequence). The CDR3 totals 14 residues. V shed 5 bases, J shed 10 bases, and the junction held 9 bases outside the gene matches. CDR3 sequence reads: CASSPRQGAISQYF. The CDR3 nucleotides are TGTGCCAGCAGTCCTCGACAGGGGGCAATCTCGCAGTATTTT.

V usage is TRBV7-9 and J usage is TRBJ2-7; D gene ambiguous. The CDR3 length is 13 residues. Germline CDR1 reads SEHNR; CDR2 reads FQNEAQ (reference sequence). The germline V and J ends were trimmed by 7 bases and 2 bases, with 12 bases remaining between them. CDR3 sequence: CASTSLRPYEQYF. Written as DNA, the CDR3 is TGTGCCAGCACCTCATTGCGGCCCTACGAGCAGTACTTC.

This chain connects TRBV10-3 to TRBJ2-7; D possibly uses TRBD1 or TRBD2 (5 bases each). The CDR3 is 17 residues long. The germline V gene has CDR1 ENHRY and CDR2 SYGVKD. Trimming shortened V by 6 bases and J by 0 bases, and 21 bases separated the two germline ends. Here the CDR3 DNA reads TGTGCCATCAGCGTTACCTCCCCCGGGACCGGCTCCTACGAGCAGTACTTC. Encoded protein: CAISVTSPGTGSYEQYF.

With regard to this clone: Other nucleotide sequences from this sample produce the same CDR3. V and J are TRBV19 and TRBJ2-7; 9 nucleotides match TRBD1. Germline CDR1 and CDR2: LNHDA and SQIVND (reference sequence). This CDR3 region has 14 residues. V was clipped by 6 bases and J by 5 bases; unmatched bases: 8. The CDR3 DNA follows: TGTGCCAGTAGCCTGGGGGGGACAGGGAACGAGCAGTACTTC. It translates to CASSLGGTGNEQYF. Full variable domain (outside the CDR3, taken from reference TRBV19 and TRBJ2-7): DGGITQSPKYLFRKEGQNVTLSCEQNLNHDAMYWYRQDPGQGLRLIYYSQIVNDFQKGDIAEGYSVSREKKESFPLTVTSAQKNPTAFYLCASSLGGTGNEQYFGPGTRLTVT.